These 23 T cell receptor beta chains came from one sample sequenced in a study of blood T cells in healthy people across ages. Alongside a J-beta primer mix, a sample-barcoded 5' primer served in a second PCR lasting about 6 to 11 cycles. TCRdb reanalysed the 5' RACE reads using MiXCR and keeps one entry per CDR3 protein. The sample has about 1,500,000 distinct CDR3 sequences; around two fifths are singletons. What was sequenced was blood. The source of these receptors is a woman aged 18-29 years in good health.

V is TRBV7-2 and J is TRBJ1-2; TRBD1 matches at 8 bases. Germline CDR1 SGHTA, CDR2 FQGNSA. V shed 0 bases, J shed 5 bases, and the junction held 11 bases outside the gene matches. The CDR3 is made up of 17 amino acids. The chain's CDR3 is CASSLAPGQGISYGYTF. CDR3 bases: TGTGCCAGCAGCTTAGCCCCCGGACAGGGTATAAGTTATGGCTACACCTTC.

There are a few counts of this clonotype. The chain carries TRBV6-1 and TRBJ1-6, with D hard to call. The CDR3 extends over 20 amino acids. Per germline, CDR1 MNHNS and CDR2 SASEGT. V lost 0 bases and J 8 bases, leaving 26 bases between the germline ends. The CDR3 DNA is TGTGCCAGCAGTGAAGCGATTAATGATCCAGGACGGCTAACTTATTCACCCCTCCACTTT. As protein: CASSEAINDPGRLTYSPLHF.

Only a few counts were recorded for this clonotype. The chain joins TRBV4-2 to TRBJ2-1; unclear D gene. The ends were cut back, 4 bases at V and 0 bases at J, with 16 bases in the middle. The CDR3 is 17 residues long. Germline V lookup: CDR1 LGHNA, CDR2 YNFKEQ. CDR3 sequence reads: CASSPDGFDSSYNEQFF. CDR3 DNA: TGTGCCAGCAGCCCGGACGGGTTTGATAGCTCCTACAATGAGCAGTTCTTC.

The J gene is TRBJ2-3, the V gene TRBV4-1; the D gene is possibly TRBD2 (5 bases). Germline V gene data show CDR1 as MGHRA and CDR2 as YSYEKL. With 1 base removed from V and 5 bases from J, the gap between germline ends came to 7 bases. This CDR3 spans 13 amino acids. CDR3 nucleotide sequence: TGCGCCAGCAGCCAAGTACGGGGAGATACGCAGTATTTT. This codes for CASSQVRGDTQYF.

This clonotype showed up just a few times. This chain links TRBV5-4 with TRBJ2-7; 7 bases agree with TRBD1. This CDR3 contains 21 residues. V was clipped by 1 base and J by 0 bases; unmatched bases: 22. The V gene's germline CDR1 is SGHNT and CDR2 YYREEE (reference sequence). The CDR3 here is CASSLRFSALRDRPLSYEQYF. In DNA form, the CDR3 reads TGTGCCAGCAGCTTGAGGTTCTCGGCGCTGAGGGACAGACCTCTCTCCTACGAGCAGTACTTC. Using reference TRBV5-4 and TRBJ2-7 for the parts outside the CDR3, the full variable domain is ETGVTQSPTHLIKTRGQQVTLRCSSQSGHNTVSWYQQALGQGPQFIFQYYREEENGRGNFPPRFSGLQFPNYSSELNVNALELDDSALYLCASSLRFSALRDRPLSYEQYFGPGTRLTVT.

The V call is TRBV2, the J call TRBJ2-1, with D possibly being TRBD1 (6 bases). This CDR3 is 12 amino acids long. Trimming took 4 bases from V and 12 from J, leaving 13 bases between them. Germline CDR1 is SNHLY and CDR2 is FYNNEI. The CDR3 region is CASSGPGVGQFF. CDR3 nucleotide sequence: TGTGCCAGCAGTGGGCCAGGGGTCGGGCAGTTCTTC.

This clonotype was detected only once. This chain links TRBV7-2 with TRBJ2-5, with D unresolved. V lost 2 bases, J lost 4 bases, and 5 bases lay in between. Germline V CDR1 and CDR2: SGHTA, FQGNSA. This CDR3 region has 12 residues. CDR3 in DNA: TGTACCAGCAGCTTATGGGGAGAGACCCAGTACTTC. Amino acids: CTSSLWGETQYF.

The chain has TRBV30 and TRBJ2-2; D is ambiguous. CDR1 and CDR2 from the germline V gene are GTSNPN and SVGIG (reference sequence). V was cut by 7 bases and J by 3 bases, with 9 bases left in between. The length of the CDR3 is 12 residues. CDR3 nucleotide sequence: TGTGCCTTCCCGAAGGACACCGGGGAGCTGTTTTTT. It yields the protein CAFPKDTGELFF. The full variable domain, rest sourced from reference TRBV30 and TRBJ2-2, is SQTIHQWPATLVQPVGSPLSLECTVEGTSNPNLYWYRQAAGRGLQLLFYSVGIGQISSEVPQNLSASRPQDRQFILSSKKLLLSDSGFYLCAFPKDTGELFFGEGSRLTVL.

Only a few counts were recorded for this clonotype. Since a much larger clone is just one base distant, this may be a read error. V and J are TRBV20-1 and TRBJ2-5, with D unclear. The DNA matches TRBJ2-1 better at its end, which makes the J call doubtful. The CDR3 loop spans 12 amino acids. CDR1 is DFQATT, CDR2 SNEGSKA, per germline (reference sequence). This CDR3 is CSASLHQETQFF. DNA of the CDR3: TGCAGTGCTAGTTTGCACCAAGAGACCCAGTTCTTC.

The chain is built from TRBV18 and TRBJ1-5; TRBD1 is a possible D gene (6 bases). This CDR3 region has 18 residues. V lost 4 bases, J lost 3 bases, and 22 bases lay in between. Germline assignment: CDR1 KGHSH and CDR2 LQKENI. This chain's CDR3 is CASSLGDALRGVNQPQHF. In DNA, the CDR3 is TGTGCCAGCTCACTCGGGGACGCTCTTAGGGGGGTCAATCAGCCCCAGCATTTT.

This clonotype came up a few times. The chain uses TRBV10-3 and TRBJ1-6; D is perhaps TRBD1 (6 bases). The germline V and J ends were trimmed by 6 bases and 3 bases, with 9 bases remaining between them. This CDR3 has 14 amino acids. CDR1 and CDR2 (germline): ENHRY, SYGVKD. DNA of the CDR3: TGTGCCATCAGGGAGGACAGCTATAATTCACCCCTCCACTTT. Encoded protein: CAIREDSYNSPLHF.

The CDR3 sequence is CATSGVNSGRAGNEQFF. DNA of the CDR3: TGTGCCACCAGTGGGGTAAATAGCGGGAGGGCCGGGAATGAGCAGTTCTTC. This chain connects TRBV24-1 to TRBJ2-1; TRBD2 matches at 11 bases. This CDR3 has 17 residues. Germline CDR1 KGHDR, CDR2 SFDVKD. With 5 bases clipped from V and 7 bases from J, the junction kept 12 bases outside the gene matches.

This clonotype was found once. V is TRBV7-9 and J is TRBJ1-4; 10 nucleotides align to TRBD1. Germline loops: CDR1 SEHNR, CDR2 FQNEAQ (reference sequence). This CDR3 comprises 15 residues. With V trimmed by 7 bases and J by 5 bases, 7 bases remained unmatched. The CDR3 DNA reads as TGTGCCAGCAAAAGACCGGGACAGGGGAATGAAAAACTGTTTTTT. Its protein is CASKRPGQGNEKLFF.

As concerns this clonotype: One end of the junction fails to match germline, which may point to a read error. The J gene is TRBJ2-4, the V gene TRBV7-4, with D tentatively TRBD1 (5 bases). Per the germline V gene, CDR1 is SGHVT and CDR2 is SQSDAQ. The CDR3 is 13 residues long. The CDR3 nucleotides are TGTGCCAACAGCCAGGCAGGGCGTAACATTCAGTACTTC. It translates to CANSQAGRNIQYF.

In DNA, the CDR3 is TGCAGTGCTGGAAAGAACACAGATACGCAGTATTTT. Translating gives CSAGKNTDTQYF. The chain recombines TRBV20-1 with TRBJ2-3, with no clear D. V was clipped by 5 bases and J by 2 bases, with 8 bases between them. This CDR3 has 12 amino acids. Germline V gene data show CDR1 as DFQATT and CDR2 as SNEGSKA (reference sequence).

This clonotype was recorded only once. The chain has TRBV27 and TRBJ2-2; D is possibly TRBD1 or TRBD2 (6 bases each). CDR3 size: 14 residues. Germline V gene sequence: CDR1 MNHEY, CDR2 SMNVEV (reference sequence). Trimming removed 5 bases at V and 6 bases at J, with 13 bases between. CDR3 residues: CASSPARGPGELFF. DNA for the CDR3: TGTGCCAGCAGTCCGGCCCGGGGGCCCGGGGAGCTGTTTTTT.

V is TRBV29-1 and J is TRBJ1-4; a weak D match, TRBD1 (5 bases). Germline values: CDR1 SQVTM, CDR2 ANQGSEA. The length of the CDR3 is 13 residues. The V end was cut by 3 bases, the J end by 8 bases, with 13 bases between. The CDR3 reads CSVDLGVGEKLFF. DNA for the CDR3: TGCAGCGTTGATCTGGGGGTGGGAGAAAAACTGTTTTTT.

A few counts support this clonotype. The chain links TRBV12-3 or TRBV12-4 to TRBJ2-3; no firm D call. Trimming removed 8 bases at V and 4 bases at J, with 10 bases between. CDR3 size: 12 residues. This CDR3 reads CASRRAPDTQYF. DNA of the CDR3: TGTGCCAGCCGACGGGCTCCAGATACGCAGTATTTT.

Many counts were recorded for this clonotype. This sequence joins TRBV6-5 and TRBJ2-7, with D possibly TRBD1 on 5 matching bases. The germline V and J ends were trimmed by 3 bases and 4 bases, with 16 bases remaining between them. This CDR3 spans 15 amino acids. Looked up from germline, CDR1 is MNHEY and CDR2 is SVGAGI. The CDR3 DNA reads TGTGCCAGCAGTTATACTGGGCAGGGTCCTTACGAGCAGTACTTC. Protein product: CASSYTGQGPYEQYF.

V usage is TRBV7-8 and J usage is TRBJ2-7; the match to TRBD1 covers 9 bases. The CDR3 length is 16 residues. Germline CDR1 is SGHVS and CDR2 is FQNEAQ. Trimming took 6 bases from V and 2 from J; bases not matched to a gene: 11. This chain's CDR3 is CASRHHTGGKTYEQYF. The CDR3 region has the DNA TGTGCCAGCAGGCACCATACAGGGGGCAAAACCTACGAGCAGTACTTC.

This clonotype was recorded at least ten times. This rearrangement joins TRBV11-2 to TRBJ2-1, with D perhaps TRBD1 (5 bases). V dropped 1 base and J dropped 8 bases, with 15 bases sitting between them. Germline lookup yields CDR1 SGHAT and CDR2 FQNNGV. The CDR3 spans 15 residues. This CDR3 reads CASSLAGYVVDEQFF. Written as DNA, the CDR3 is TGTGCCAGCAGCTTAGCAGGGTACGTTGTGGATGAGCAGTTCTTC. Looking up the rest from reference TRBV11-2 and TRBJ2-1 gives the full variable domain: EAGVAQSPRYKIIEKRQSVAFWCNPISGHATLYWYQQILGQGPKLLIQFQNNGVVDDSQLPKDRFSAERLKGVDSTLKIQPAKLEDSAVYLCASSLAGYVVDEQFFGPGTRLTVL.

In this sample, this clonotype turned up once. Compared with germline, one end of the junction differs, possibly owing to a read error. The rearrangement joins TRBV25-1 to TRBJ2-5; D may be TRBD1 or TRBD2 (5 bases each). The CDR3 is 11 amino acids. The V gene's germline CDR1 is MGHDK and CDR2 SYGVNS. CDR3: CASGDGGTQYF. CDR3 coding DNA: TGTGCCAGCGGTGATGGGGGGACCCAGTACTTC.

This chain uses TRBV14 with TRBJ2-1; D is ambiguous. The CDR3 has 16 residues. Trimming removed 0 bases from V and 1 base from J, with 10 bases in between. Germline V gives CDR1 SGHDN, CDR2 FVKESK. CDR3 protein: CASSQEVGVSYNEQFF. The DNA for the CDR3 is TGTGCCAGCAGCCAAGAGGTGGGCGTTTCCTACAATGAGCAGTTCTTC.